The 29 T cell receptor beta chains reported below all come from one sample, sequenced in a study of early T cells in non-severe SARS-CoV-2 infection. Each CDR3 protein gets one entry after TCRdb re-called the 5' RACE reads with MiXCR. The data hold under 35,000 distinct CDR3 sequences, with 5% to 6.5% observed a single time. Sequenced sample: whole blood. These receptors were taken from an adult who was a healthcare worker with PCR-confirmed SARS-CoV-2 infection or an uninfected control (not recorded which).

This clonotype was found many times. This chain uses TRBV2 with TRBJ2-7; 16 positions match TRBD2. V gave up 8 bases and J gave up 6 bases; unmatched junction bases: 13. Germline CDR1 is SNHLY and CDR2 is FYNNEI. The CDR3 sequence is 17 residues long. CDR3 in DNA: TGTGCCAGCCTACTCCCGGGACTAGCGGGAGGGAGGGGCGAGCAGTACTTC. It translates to CASLLPGLAGGRGEQYF.

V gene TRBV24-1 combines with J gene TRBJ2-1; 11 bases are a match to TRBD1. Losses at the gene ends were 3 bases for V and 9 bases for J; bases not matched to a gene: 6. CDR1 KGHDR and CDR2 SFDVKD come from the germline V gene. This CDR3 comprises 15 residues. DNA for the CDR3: TGTGCCACCAGTGATCTTGGACAGGGGGCTAGTGAGCAGTTCTTC. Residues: CATSDLGQGASEQFF.

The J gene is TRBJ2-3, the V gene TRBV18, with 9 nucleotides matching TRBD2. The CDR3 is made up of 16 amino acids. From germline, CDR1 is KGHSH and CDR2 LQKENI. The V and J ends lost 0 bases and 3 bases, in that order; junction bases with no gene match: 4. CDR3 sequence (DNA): TGTGCCAGCTCACCACCCCGGCTAGCGGGGACAGATACGCAGTATTTT. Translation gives CASSPPRLAGTDTQYF.

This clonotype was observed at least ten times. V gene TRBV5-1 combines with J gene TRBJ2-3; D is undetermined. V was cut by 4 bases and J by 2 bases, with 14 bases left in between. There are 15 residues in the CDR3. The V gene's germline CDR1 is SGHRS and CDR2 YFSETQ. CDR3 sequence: CASSQTASSTDTQYF. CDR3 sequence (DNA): TGCGCCAGCAGCCAGACTGCCTCTTCCACAGATACGCAGTATTTT.

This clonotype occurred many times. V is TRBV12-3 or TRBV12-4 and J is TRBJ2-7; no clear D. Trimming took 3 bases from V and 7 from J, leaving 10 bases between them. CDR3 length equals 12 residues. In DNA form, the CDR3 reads TGTGCCAGCAGTTTCGTGGCCGGGGAGCAGTACTTC. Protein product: CASSFVAGEQYF.

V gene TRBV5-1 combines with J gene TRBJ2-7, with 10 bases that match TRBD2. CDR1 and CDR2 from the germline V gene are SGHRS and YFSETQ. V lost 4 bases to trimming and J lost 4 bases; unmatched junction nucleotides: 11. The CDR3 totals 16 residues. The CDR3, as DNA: TGCGCCAGCAGCCCTGCTCTGGTAGCGGGAGGATACGAGCAGTACTTC. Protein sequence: CASSPALVAGGYEQYF.

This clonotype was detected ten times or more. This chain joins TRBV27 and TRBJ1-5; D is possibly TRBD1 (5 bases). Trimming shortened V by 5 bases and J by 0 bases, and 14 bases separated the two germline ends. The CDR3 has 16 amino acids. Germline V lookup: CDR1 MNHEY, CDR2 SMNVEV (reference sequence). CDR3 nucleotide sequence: TGTGCCAGCAGTCCCGACAGCTATTATAGCAATCAGCCCCAGCATTTT. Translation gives CASSPDSYYSNQPQHF.

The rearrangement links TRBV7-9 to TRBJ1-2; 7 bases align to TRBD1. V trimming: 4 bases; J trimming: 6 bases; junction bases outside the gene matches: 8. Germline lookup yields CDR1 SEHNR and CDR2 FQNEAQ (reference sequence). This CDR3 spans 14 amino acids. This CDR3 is CASSWDSLVDGYTF. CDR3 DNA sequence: TGTGCCAGCAGCTGGGACAGCCTAGTTGATGGCTACACCTTC.

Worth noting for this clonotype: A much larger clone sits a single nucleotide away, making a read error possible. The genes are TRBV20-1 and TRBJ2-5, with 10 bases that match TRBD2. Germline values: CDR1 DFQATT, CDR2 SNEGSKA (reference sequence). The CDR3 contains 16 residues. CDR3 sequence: CSARDPGLANQKTQYF. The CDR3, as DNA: TGCAGTGCTAGAGATCCGGGACTAGCGAACCAAAAGACCCAGTACTTC.

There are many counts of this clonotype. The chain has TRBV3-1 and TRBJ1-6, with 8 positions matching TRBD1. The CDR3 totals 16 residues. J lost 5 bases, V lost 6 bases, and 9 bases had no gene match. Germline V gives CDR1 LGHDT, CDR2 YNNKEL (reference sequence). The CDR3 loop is CASRKQGGENNSPLHF. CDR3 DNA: TGTGCCAGCAGAAAACAGGGGGGAGAGAATAATTCACCCCTCCACTTT.

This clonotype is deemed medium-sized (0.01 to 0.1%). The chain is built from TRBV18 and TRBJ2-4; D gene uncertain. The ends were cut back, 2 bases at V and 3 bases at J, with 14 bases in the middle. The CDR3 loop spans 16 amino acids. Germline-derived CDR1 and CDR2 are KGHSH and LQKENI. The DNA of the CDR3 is TGTGCCAGCTCACCAGAAGACGACCAAGGCAAAAACATTCAGTACTTC. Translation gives CASSPEDDQGKNIQYF.

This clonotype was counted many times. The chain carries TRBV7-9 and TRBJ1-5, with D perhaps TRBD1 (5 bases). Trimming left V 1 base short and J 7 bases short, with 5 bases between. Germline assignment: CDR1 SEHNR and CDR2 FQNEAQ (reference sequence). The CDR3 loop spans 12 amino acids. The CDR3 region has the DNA TGTGCCAGCAGCTTAGGGACACAGCCCCAGCATTTT. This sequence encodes CASSLGTQPQHF.

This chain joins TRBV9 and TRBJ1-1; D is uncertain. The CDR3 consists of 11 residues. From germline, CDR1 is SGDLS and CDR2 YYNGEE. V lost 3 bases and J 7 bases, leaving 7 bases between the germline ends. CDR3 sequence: CASSGQSEAFF. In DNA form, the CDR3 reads TGTGCCAGCAGCGGCCAGAGTGAAGCTTTCTTT.

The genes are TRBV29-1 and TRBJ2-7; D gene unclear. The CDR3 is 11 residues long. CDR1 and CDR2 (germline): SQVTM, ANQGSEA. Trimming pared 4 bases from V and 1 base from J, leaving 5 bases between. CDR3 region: CSVVGSYEQYF. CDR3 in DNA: TGCAGCGTTGTTGGGTCCTACGAGCAGTACTTC.

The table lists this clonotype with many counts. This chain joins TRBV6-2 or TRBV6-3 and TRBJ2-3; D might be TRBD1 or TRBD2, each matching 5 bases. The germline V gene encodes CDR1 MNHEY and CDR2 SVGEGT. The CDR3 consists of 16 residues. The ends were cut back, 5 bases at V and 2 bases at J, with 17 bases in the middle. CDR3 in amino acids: CASSKDRGRFTDTQYF. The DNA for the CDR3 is TGTGCCAGCAGTAAAGACAGAGGGCGATTCACAGATACGCAGTATTTT.

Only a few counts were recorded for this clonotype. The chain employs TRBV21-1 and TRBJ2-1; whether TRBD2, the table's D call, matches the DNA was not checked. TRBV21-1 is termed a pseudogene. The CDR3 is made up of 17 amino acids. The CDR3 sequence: CASSKPAPGTRVHEQFF. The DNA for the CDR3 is TGTGCCAGCAGCAAACCAGCCCCCGGGACTAGGGTCCATGAGCAGTTCTTC.

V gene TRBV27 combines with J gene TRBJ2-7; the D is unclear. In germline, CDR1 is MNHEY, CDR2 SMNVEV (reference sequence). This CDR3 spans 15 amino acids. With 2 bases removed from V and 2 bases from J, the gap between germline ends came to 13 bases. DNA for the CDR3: TGTGCCAGCAGTTTAGGGCCGATCCCCACCTACGAGCAGTACTTC. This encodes CASSLGPIPTYEQYF.

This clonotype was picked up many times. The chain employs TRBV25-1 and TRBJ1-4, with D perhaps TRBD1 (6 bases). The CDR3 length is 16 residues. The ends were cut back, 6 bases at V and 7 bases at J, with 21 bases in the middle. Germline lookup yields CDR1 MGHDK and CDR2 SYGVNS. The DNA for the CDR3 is TGTGCCAGCAGCCCCGGAGCGGGGGGCGGGTTTGAAAAACTGTTTTTT. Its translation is CASSPGAGGGFEKLFF.

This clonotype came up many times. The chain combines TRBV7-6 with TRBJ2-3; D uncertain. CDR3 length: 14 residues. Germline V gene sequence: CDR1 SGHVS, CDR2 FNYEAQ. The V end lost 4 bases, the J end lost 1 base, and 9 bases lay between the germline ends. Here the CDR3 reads CASSYEPGTDTQYF. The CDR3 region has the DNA TGTGCCAGCAGCTATGAACCTGGCACAGATACGCAGTATTTT.

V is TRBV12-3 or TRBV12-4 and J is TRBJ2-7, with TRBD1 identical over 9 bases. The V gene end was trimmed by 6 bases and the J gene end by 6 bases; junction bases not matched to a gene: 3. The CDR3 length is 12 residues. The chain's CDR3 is CASSTGGFEQYF. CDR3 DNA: TGTGCCAGCAGCACAGGGGGCTTCGAGCAGTACTTC.

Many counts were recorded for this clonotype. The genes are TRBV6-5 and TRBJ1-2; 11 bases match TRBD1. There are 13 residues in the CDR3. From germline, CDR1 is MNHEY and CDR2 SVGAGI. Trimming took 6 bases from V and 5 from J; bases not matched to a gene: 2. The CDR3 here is CASRGTGGYGYTF. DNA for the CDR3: TGTGCCAGCAGAGGGACAGGGGGGTATGGCTACACCTTC.

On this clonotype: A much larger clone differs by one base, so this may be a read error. In nucleotides, the CDR3 is TGCGACAGCAGGGACAGGTTTTACAATGAGCAGTTCTTC. Translated: CDSRDRFYNEQFF. The chain combines TRBV5-1 with TRBJ2-1; TRBD1 matches 8 bases. Germline lookup yields CDR1 SGHRS and CDR2 YFSETQ. The CDR3 has 13 amino acids.

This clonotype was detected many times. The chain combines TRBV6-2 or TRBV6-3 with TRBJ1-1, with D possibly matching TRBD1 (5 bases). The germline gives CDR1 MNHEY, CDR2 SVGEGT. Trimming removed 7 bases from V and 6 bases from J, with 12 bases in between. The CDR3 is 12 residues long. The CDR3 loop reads CASTLGRAEAFF. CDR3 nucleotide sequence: TGTGCCAGCACCTTGGGACGCGCTGAAGCTTTCTTT.

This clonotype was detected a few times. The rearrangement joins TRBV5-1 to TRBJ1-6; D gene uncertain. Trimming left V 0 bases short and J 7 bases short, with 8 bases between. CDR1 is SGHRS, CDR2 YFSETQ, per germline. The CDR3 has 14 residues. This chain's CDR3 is CASSLDLTNSPLHF. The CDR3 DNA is TGCGCCAGCAGCTTGGACCTCACCAATTCACCCCTCCACTTT.

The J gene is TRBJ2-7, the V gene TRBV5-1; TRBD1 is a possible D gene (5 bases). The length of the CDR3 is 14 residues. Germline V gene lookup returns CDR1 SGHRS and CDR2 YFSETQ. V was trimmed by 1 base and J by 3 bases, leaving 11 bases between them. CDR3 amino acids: CASSLYVRDYEQYF. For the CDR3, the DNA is TGCGCCAGCAGCTTGTACGTCAGGGACTACGAGCAGTACTTC.

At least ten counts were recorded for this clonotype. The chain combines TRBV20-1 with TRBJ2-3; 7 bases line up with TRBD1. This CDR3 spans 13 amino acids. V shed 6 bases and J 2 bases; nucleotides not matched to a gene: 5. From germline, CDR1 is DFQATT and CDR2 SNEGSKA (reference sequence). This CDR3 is CSAGTDITDTQYF. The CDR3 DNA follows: TGCAGTGCCGGGACAGACATCACAGATACGCAGTATTTT.

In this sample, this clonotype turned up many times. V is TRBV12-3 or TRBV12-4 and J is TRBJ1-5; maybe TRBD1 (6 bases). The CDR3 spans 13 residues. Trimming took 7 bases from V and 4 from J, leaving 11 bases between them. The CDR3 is CASTWGRNQPQHF. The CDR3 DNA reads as TGTGCCAGCACCTGGGGGCGGAATCAGCCCCAGCATTTT.

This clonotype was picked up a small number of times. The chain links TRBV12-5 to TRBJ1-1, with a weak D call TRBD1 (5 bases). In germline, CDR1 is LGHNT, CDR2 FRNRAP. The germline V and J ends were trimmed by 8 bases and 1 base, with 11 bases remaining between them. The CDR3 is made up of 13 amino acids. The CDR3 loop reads CASSSQGNTEAFF. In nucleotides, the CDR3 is TGTGCTAGTTCCTCCCAGGGGAACACTGAAGCTTTCTTT.

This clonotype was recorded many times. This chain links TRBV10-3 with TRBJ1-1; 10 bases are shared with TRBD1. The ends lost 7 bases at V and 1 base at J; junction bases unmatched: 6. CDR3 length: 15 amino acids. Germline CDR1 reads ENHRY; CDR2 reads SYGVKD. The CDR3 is CAINGQGDSNTEAFF. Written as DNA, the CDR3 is TGTGCCATCAACGGACAGGGGGACTCGAACACTGAAGCTTTCTTT.